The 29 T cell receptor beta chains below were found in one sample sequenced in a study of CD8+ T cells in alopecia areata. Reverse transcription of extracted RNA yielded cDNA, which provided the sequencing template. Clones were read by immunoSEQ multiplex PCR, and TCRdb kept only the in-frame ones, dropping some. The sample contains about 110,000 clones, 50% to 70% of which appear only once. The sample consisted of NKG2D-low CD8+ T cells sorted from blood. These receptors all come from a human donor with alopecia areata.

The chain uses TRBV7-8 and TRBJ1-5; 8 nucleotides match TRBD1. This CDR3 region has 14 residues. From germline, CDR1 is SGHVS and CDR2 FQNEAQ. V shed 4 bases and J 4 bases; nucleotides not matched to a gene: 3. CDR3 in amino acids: CASSSYRGNQPQHF. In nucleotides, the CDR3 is TGTGCCAGCAGCTCCTACAGGGGGAATCAGCCCCAGCATTTT.

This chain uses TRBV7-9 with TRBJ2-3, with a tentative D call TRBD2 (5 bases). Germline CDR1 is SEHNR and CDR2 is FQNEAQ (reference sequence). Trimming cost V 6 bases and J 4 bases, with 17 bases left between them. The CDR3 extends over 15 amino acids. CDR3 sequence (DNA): TGTGCCAGCAGAACTAGTATGGAAGGCCCAGATACGCAGTATTTT. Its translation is CASRTSMEGPDTQYF.

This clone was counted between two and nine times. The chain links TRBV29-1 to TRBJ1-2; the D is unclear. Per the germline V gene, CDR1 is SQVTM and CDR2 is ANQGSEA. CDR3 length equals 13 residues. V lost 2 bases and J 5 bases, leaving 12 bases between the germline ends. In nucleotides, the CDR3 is TGCAGCGTTGAATTAGGCAGCGCGTATGGCTACACCTTC. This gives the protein CSVELGSAYGYTF.

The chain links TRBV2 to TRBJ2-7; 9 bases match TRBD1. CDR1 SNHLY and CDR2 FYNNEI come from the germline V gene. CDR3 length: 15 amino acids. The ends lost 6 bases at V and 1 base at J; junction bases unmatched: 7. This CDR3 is CASSVLGTGSYEQYF. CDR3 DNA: TGTGCCAGCAGCGTCCTCGGGACAGGGTCCTACGAGCAGTACTTC. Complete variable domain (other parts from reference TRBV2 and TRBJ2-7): EPEVTQTPSHQVTQMGQEVILRCVPISNHLYFYWYRQILGQKVEFLVSFYNNEISEKSEIFDDQFSVERPDGSNFTLKIRSTKLEDSAMYFCASSVLGTGSYEQYFGPGTRLTVT.

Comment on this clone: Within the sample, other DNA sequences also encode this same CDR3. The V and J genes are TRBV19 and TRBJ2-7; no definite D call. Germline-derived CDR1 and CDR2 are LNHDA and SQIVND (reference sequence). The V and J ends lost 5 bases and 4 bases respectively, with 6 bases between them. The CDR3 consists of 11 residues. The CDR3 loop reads CASSSGYEQYF. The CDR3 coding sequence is TGTGCCAGTAGTTCCGGGTACGAGCAGTACTTC. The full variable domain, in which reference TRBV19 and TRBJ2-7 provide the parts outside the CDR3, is DGGITQSPKYLFRKEGQNVTLSCEQNLNHDAMYWYRQDPGQGLRLIYYSQIVNDFQKGDIAEGYSVSREKKESFPLTVTSAQKNPTAFYLCASSSGYEQYFGPGTRLTVT.

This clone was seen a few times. The CDR3 region has the DNA TGTGCCAGCAGCCCGGGGGGGGCGGAGACCCAGTACTTC. Residues: CASSPGGAETQYF. The chain employs TRBV13 and TRBJ2-5; 8 bases fit TRBD2. The CDR3 length is 13 residues. Germline V CDR1 and CDR2: PRHDT, FYEKMQ (reference sequence). With 5 bases clipped from V and 5 bases from J, the junction kept 4 bases outside the gene matches.

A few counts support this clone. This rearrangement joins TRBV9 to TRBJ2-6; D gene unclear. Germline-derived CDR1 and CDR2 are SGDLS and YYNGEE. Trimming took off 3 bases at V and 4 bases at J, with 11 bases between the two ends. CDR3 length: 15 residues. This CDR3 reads CASSGGREGANVLTF. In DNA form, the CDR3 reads TGTGCCAGCAGCGGAGGAAGGGAAGGGGCCAACGTCCTGACTTTC.

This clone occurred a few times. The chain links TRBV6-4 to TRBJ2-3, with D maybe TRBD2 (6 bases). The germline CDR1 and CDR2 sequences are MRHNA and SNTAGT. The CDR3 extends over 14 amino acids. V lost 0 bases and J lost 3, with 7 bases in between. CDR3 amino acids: CASSDSRETDTQYF. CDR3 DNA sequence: TGTGCCAGCAGTGACTCCCGGGAGACAGATACGCAGTATTTT.

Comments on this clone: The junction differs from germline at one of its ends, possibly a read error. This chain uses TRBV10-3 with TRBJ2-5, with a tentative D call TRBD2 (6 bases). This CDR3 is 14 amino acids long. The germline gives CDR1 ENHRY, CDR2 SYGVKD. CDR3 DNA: TGTGCCAGCAGTACGGGAGTAGAACAAGAGACCCAGTACTTC. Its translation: CASSTGVEQETQYF.

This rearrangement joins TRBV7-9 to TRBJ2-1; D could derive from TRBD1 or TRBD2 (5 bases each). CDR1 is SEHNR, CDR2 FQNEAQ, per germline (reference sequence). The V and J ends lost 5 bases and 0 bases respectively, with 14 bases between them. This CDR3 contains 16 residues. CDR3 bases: TGTGCCAGCAGCCACGGGGCCTTCAGCTCCTACAATGAGCAGTTCTTC. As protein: CASSHGAFSSYNEQFF.

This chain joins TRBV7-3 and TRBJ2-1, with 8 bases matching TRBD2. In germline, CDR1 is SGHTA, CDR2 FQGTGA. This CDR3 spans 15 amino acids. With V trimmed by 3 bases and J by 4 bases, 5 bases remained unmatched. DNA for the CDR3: TGTGCCAGCAGCTTGGTGGCTAGCGGGTACAATGAGCAGTTCTTC. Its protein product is CASSLVASGYNEQFF.

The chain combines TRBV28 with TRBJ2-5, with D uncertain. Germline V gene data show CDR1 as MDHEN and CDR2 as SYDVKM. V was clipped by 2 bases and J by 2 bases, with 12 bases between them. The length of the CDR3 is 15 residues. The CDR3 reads CASSLVSGEQETQYF. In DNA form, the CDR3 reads TGTGCCAGCAGTTTAGTGTCAGGAGAACAAGAGACCCAGTACTTC.

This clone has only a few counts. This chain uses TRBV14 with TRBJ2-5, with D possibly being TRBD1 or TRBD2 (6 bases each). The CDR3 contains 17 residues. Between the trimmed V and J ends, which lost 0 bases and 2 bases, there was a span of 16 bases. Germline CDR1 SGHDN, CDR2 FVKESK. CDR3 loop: CASSQDWGAGAQETQYF. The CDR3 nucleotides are TGTGCCAGCAGCCAAGATTGGGGGGCTGGAGCTCAAGAGACCCAGTACTTC.

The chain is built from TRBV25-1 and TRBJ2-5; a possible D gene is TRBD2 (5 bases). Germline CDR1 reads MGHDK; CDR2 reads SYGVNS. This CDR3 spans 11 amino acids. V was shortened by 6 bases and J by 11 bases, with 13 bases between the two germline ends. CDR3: CASRRAGEQYF. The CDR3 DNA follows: TGTGCCAGCAGACGGGCCGGGGAGCAGTACTTC.

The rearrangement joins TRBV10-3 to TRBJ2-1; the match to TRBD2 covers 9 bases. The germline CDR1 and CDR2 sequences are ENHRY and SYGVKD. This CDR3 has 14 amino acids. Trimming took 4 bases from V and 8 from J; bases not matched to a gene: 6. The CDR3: CAISGSGTSYEQFF. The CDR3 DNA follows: TGTGCCATCAGTGGATCCGGGACTAGCTATGAGCAGTTCTTC.

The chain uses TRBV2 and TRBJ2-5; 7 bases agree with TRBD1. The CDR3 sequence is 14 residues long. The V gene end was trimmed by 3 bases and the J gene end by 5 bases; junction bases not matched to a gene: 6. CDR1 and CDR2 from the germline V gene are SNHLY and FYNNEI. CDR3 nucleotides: TGTGCCAGCAGTGAGGGCAGGGGGATTGAGACCCAGTACTTC. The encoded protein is CASSEGRGIETQYF.

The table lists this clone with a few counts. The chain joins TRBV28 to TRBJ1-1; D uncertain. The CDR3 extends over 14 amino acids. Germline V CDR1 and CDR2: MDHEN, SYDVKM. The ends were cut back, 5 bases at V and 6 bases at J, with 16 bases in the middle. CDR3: CASSTLPVVAEAFF. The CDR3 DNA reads TGTGCCAGCAGTACCTTGCCCGTTGTCGCTGAAGCTTTCTTT.

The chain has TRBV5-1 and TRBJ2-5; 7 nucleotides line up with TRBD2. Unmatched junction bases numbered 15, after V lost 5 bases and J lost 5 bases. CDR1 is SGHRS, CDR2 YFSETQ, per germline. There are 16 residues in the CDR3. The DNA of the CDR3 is TGCGCCAGCAGTTACACCACGGCGGGAGATGGGGAGACCCAGTACTTC. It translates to CASSYTTAGDGETQYF.

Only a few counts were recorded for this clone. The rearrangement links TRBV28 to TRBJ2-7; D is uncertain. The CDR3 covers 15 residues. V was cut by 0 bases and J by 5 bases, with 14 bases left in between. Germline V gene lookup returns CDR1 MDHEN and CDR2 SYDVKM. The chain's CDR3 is CASSLWGAIANEQYF. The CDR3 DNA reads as TGTGCCAGCAGTTTATGGGGCGCGATTGCGAACGAGCAGTACTTC.

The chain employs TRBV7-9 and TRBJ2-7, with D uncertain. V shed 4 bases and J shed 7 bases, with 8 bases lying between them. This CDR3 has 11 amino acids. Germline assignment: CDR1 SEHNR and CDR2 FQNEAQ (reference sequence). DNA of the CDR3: TGTGCCAGCAGCTCAAGGAAAGAGCAGTACTTC. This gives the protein CASSSRKEQYF.

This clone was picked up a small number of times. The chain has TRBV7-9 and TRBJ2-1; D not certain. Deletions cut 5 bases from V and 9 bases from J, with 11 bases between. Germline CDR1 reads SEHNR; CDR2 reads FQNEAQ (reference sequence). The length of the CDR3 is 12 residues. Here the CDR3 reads CASSPPYSEQFF. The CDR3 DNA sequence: TGTGCCAGCAGCCCCCCTTATTCTGAGCAGTTCTTC.

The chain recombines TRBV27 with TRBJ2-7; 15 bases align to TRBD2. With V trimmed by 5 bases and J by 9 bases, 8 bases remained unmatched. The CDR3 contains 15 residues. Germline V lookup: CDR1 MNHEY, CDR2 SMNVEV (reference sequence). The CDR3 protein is CASSEGLAGGPVQYF. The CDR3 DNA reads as TGTGCCAGCAGTGAAGGACTAGCGGGAGGGCCCGTGCAGTACTTC.

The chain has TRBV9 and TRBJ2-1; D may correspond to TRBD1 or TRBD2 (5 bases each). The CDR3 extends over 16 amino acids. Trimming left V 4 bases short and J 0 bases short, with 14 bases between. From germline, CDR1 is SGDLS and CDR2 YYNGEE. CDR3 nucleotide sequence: TGTGCCAGCAGCTCTCCCCGGGACGACTCCTACAATGAGCAGTTCTTC. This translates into CASSSPRDDSYNEQFF.

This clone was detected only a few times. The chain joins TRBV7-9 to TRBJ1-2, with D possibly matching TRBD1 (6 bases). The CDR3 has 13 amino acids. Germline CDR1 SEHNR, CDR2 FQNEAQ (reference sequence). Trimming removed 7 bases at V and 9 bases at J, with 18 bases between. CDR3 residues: CASTARAGASYTF. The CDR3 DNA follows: TGTGCCAGCACCGCAAGGGCAGGGGCGAGCTACACCTTC.

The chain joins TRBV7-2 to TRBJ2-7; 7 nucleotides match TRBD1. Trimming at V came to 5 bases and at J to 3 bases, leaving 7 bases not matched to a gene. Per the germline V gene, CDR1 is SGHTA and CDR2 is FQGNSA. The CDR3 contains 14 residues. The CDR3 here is CASSPRQGYYEQYF. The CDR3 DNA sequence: TGTGCCAGCAGCCCGCGACAGGGTTACTACGAGCAGTACTTC.

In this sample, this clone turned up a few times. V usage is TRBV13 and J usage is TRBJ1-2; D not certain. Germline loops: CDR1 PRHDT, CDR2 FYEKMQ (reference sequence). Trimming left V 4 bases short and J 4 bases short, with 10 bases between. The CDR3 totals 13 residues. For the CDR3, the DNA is TGTGCCAGCAGCTCGTCGATAGCCTATGGCTACACCTTC. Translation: CASSSSIAYGYTF.

CDR3 in amino acids: CATLGTSSYEQYF. The CDR3 nucleotides are TGTGCCACCTTGGGGACGAGCTCCTACGAGCAGTACTTC. This chain links TRBV7-9 with TRBJ2-7; perhaps D is TRBD1 or TRBD2 (5 bases each). Germline loops: CDR1 SEHNR, CDR2 FQNEAQ (reference sequence). The V and J ends lost 10 bases and 0 bases respectively, with 13 bases between them. The CDR3 has 13 residues.

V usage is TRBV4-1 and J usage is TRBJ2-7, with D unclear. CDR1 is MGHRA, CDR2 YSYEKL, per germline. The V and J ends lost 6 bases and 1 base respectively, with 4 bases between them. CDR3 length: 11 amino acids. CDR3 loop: CASRGSYEQYF. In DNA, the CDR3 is TGCGCCAGCAGGGGGTCCTACGAGCAGTACTTC.

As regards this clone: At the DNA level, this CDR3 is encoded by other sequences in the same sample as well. The CDR3 DNA is TGCAGCGTTGAAGAAGAAGTCCGCCCTGAAGCTTTCTTT. It is translated as CSVEEEVRPEAFF. The rearrangement uses TRBV29-1 and TRBJ1-1; D call uncertain. Between the trimmed V and J ends, which lost 0 bases and 6 bases, there was a span of 11 bases. This CDR3 is built from 13 residues. CDR1 is SQVTM, CDR2 ANQGSEA, per germline. The full variable domain, rest sourced from reference TRBV29-1 and TRBJ1-1, is SAVISQKPSRDICQRGTSLTIQCQVDSQVTMMFWYRQQPGQSLTLIATANQGSEATYESGFVIDKFPISRPNLTFSTLTVSNMSPEDSSIYLCSVEEEVRPEAFFGQGTRLTVV.